This T cell receptor beta chain was profiled in a study of T cell responses to AZD1222 COVID-19 vaccine. Germline CDR1 SGHRS, CDR2 YFSETQ. CDR3 length equals 15 residues. V was clipped by 0 bases and J by 0 bases, with 9 bases between them. Produced via immunoSEQ multiplex PCR; TCRdb's table is partial and in-frame only. Of around 120,000 clones in the sample, approximately 83% were seen once. The receptor's source is an adult in good health. The specimen comprised peripheral blood, sampled on day 0 of AZD1222 vaccination. The gene calls are TRBV5-1 and TRBJ1-2; maybe TRBD1 (5 bases). Written as DNA, the CDR3 is TGCGCCAGCAGCTTGGCCCGACAGACTAACTATGGCTACACCTTC. It encodes CASSLARQTNYGYTF.